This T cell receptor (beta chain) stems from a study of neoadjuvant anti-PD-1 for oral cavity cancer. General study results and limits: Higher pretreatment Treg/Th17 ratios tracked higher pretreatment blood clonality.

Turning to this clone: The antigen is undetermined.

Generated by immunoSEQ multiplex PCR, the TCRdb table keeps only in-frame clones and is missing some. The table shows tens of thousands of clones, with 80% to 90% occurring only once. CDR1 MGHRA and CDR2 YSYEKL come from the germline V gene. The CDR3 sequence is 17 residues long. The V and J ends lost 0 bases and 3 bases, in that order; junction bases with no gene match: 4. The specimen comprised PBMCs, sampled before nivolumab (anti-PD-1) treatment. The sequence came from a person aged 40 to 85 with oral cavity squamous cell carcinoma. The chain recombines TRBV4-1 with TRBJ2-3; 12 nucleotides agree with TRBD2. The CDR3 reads CASSQDSSGRVTDTQYF. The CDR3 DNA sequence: TGCGCCAGCAGCCAAGATTCTAGCGGGAGGGTAACAGATACGCAGTATTTT.